The 7 T cell receptor beta chains below all came from one sample that was sequenced in a study of CD8 T cells in Susac syndrome (dated by TCRdb to the late 2010s). Receptor libraries were prepared by the immunoSEQ multiplex PCR assay. RNA was extracted with the RNeasy kit and about 0.5 to 1 ug was reverse transcribed using random hexamers. TCRdb reprocessing: public reads trimmed at Q25 with fastp, clones called with MiXCR, in-frame beta chains kept. Each CDR3 protein gets just one entry, which takes the most common genes and DNA from the rows behind it. In this sample the table shows about 80,000 distinct CDR3 sequences, approximately 94% of which occur a single time. Roughly 0.27% of the sample is taken by the ten largest. The source material was CD8+ T cells from PBMCs. The receptors shown here come from a human donor in good health.

The chain has TRBV4-1 and TRBJ1-1; TRBD1 agrees at 8 bases. The CDR3 length is 15 residues. The J segment lost 1 base and the V segment lost 4 bases, leaving 5 bases of the junction unmatched. Germline CDR1 reads MGHRA; CDR2 reads YSYEKL. CDR3 in DNA: TGCGCCAGCAGCCGCCCGACAGGGGCGAACACTGAAGCTTTCTTT. Its protein is CASSRPTGANTEAFF.

The chain joins TRBV29-1 to TRBJ2-7; weak D call: TRBD1 (5 bases). V lost 6 bases, J lost 3 bases, and 21 bases lay in between. CDR3 length: 15 residues. Germline V gene sequence: CDR1 SQVTM, CDR2 ANQGSEA. DNA of the CDR3: TGCAGCGTCGGAAAATGGGTGAAAGGGGACTACGAGCAGTACTTC. It specifies CSVGKWVKGDYEQYF.

The chain joins TRBV9 to TRBJ2-2; D ambiguous. The CDR3 length is 15 residues. Trimming took off 3 bases at V and 1 base at J, with 10 bases between the two ends. CDR1 and CDR2 (germline): SGDLS, YYNGEE. DNA for the CDR3: TGTGCCAGCAGCGCCTCCTGGGGGAACACCGGGGAGCTGTTTTTT. Its translation: CASSASWGNTGELFF.

CDR3 loop: CASSTGTGGWDGYTF. The CDR3 DNA sequence: TGTGCCAGCAGCACCGGGACAGGGGGCTGGGATGGCTACACCTTC. This chain uses TRBV7-9 with TRBJ1-2; 12 nucleotides line up with TRBD1. V was clipped by 5 bases and J by 6 bases; unmatched bases: 7. The CDR3 extends over 15 amino acids. Germline-derived CDR1 and CDR2 are SEHNR and FQNEAQ (reference sequence).

This CDR3 is CASSFPRGTQYF. The CDR3 coding sequence is TGTGCCAGCAGCTTCCCCCGGGGGACCCAGTACTTC. The chain employs TRBV7-9 and TRBJ2-5; the D gene is possibly TRBD2 (5 bases). V was pared by 3 bases and J by 7 bases, with 9 bases between. Per germline, CDR1 SEHNR and CDR2 FQNEAQ (reference sequence). The CDR3 has 12 amino acids. Using reference TRBV7-9 and TRBJ2-5 for the parts outside the CDR3, the full variable domain is DTGVSQNPRHKITKRGQNVTFRCDPISEHNRLYWYRQTLGQGPEFLTYFQNEAQLEKSRLLSDRFSAERPKGSFSTLEIQRTEQGDSAMYLCASSFPRGTQYFGPGTRLLVL.

The V gene is TRBV27, the J gene TRBJ2-5; 8 bases match TRBD2. J lost 4 bases, V lost 9 bases, and 19 bases had no gene match. Germline V gives CDR1 MNHEY, CDR2 SMNVEV (reference sequence). The CDR3 is 17 residues long. For the CDR3, the DNA is TGTGCCAGACCAGGACCCCGGTCGCGGGAGGAACGAGAGACCCAGTACTTC. This codes for CARPGPRSREERETQYF.

The V and J genes are TRBV7-8 and TRBJ2-6, with D uncertain. This CDR3 contains 15 residues. Trimming stripped 1 base from V and 1 base from J, with 5 bases between. Germline V gene sequence: CDR1 SGHVS, CDR2 FQNEAQ. The CDR3 bases are TGTGCCAGCAGCTTAGGGAGATCTGGGGCCAACGTCCTGACTTTC. As protein: CASSLGRSGANVLTF.